The 26 T cell receptor beta chains presented below share a single source sample, sequenced in a study of response to subunit inactivated influenza vaccine (dated by TCRdb to the late 2010s). Libraries came from RT-PCR. The instrument was an Illumina HiSeq 2500. TCRdb itself trimmed the public reads at Q25 with fastp, ran MiXCR and retained productive beta chains. One record per CDR3 amino acid sequence lists the most common genes and DNA. Counted in this sample were 710,000 or so distinct CDR3 sequences; 15% to 18% of them appeared once. 11% of the sample comes from the top ten. The material sequenced was PBMCs from blood, taken 12 days after vaccination. These TCRs come from a man aged 50 to 59 who received an inactivated influenza vaccine. Donor details come from another sample of the same person, matched by shared clones.

The table lists this clonotype with many counts. The gene calls are TRBV9 and TRBJ1-3; a weak D match, TRBD1 (5 bases). This CDR3 is 14 amino acids long. CDR1 is SGDLS, CDR2 YYNGEE, per germline. V was trimmed by 4 bases and J by 4 bases, leaving 12 bases between them. The CDR3 nucleotides read TGTGCCAGCAGCCCAGCCACAGGCGGAAACACCATATATTTT. It encodes CASSPATGGNTIYF.

The V gene is TRBV7-9, the J gene TRBJ2-2; D remains ambiguous. Trimming left V 6 bases short and J 11 bases short, with 10 bases between. Germline V gene data show CDR1 as SEHNR and CDR2 as FQNEAQ (reference sequence). The CDR3 runs 11 residues. In nucleotides, the CDR3 is TGTGCCAGCAGTCCCCAGGTTGAGCTGTTTTTT. It codes for CASSPQVELFF.

The chain uses TRBV6-2 or TRBV6-3 and TRBJ1-6, with TRBD1 identical over 7 bases. The V and J ends lost 6 bases and 9 bases, in that order; junction bases with no gene match: 11. Germline lookup yields CDR1 MNHEY and CDR2 SVGEGT. This CDR3 region has 15 residues. Written as DNA, the CDR3 is TGTGCCAGCAGAAGACCCGAGACAGGGCTTTCACCCCTCCACTTT. It encodes CASRRPETGLSPLHF.

The V gene is TRBV12-3 or TRBV12-4, the J gene TRBJ2-2, with 10 bases matching TRBD1. This CDR3 region has 16 residues. V shed 7 bases and J 4 bases; nucleotides not matched to a gene: 9. The CDR3 DNA is TGTGCCAGCACCCCGACAGGGGGCGGTCGCACCGGGGAGCTGTTTTTT. Encoded protein: CASTPTGGGRTGELFF.

The V call is TRBV10-3, the J call TRBJ2-7; D is perhaps TRBD2 (5 bases). There are 14 residues in the CDR3. V was cut by 3 bases and J by 4 bases, with 13 bases left in between. The germline CDR1 and CDR2 sequences are ENHRY and SYGVKD. The CDR3 sequence is CAISDEGGGYEQYF. The CDR3 DNA is TGTGCCATCAGTGATGAGGGTGGCGGGTACGAGCAGTACTTC.

This clonotype was seen more than once but under ten times. This chain links TRBV19 with TRBJ2-3, with D possibly being TRBD2 (6 bases). There are 14 residues in the CDR3. Trimming shortened V by 3 bases and J by 5 bases, and 12 bases separated the two germline ends. In germline, CDR1 is LNHDA, CDR2 SQIVND (reference sequence). The CDR3 DNA follows: TGTGCCAGTAGTATGAGGGGAGGTGAAGATACGCAGTATTTT. The encoded protein is CASSMRGGEDTQYF.

The genes are TRBV11-2 and TRBJ2-4; TRBD2 matches at 14 bases. The CDR3 consists of 18 residues. Germline loops: CDR1 SGHAT, CDR2 FQNNGV. V lost 5 bases and J lost 1; bases outside the gene matches: 7. CDR3 protein: CASSKTSGGAAAKNIQYF. The CDR3 region has the DNA TGTGCCAGCAGCAAGACTAGCGGGGGGGCCGCGGCCAAAAACATTCAGTACTTC.

CDR3 sequence (DNA): TGTGCCAGCAGCCAAGGGTTAGCGGGGGGTGTGGGCTACGAGCAGTACTTC. Encoded protein: CASSQGLAGGVGYEQYF. This rearrangement joins TRBV4-2 to TRBJ2-7; TRBD2 aligns across 10 bases. The CDR3 is made up of 17 amino acids. Germline V CDR1 and CDR2: LGHNA, YNFKEQ. The ends lost 1 base at V and 3 bases at J; junction bases unmatched: 9.

This clonotype was seen a few times. The rearrangement joins TRBV7-3 to TRBJ2-3; D might be TRBD2 (6 bases). The germline CDR1 and CDR2 sequences are SGHTA and FQGTGA. V was cut by 5 bases and J by 2 bases, with 14 bases left in between. The CDR3 runs to 15 residues. CDR3: CASSRTGLHTDTQYF. The CDR3 DNA is TGTGCCAGCAGCCGTACGGGACTTCACACAGATACGCAGTATTTT.

The V and J genes are TRBV7-2 and TRBJ2-5; 8 positions match TRBD1. Per germline, CDR1 SGHTA and CDR2 FQGNSA. This CDR3 spans 13 amino acids. Trimming took 5 bases from V and 3 from J; bases not matched to a gene: 2. CDR3 DNA sequence: TGTGCCAGCAGCCAGGGACAGGAAGAGACCCAGTACTTC. This gives the protein CASSQGQEETQYF.

This chain links TRBV20-1 with TRBJ2-5; D unresolved. V was cut by 1 base and J by 3 bases, with 9 bases left in between. Looked up from germline, CDR1 is DFQATT and CDR2 is SNEGSKA (reference sequence). The CDR3 is 13 amino acids. The CDR3 nucleotides read TGCAGTGCTAGAGTTCTGGGAAAAGAGACCCAGTACTTC. Translated, it gives CSARVLGKETQYF.

The chain joins TRBV29-1 to TRBJ2-1; 16 nucleotides match TRBD2. The CDR3 runs to 16 residues. Germline CDR1 SQVTM, CDR2 ANQGSEA. Losses at the gene ends were 5 bases for V and 6 bases for J; bases not matched to a gene: 7. The DNA of the CDR3 is TGCAGCGTTCCGGGACTAGCGGGAGGGAGGGCCAATGAGCAGTTCTTC. Residues: CSVPGLAGGRANEQFF.

The CDR3: CASSPPRFQGGETQYF. CDR3 coding DNA: TGTGCCAGCTCACCACCTCGATTCCAGGGGGGAGAGACCCAGTACTTC. The rearrangement links TRBV18 to TRBJ2-5, with TRBD1 as a possible D gene (7 bases). V gave up 0 bases and J gave up 4 bases, with 15 bases separating them. CDR3 size: 16 residues. Looked up from germline, CDR1 is KGHSH and CDR2 is LQKENI.

The chain links TRBV12-3 or TRBV12-4 to TRBJ2-2, with D hard to call. The CDR3 is made up of 15 amino acids. Trimming removed 3 bases at V and 2 bases at J, with 10 bases between. The CDR3 bases are TGTGCCAGCAGTTTTTGGCAGGTCAACACCGGGGAGCTGTTTTTT. Protein product: CASSFWQVNTGELFF.

This clonotype appeared a few times. The chain employs TRBV4-2 and TRBJ1-1; D possibly corresponds to TRBD1 (6 bases). From germline, CDR1 is LGHNA and CDR2 YNFKEQ. The CDR3 has 14 residues. V was pared by 0 bases and J by 4 bases, with 9 bases between. The CDR3 sequence is CASSQDRGATEAFF. The DNA for the CDR3 is TGTGCCAGCAGCCAAGATAGGGGGGCCACTGAAGCTTTCTTT.

This clonotype appeared a few times. The chain recombines TRBV6-6 with TRBJ1-4; D is ambiguous. Germline CDR1 and CDR2: MNHNY and SVGAGI (reference sequence). This CDR3 has 13 amino acids. V lost 2 bases to trimming and J lost 12 bases, with 13 bases between them. CDR3 nucleotide sequence: TGTGCCAGCAGTTACCGGCCAGCTGTTGAACTGTTTTTT. Translated: CASSYRPAVELFF.

This clonotype was counted between two and nine times. V usage is TRBV3-1 and J usage is TRBJ2-1; the D call may be TRBD1 or TRBD2 (5 bases each). The CDR3 spans 15 residues. Trimming stripped 0 bases from V and 7 bases from J, with 13 bases between. The V gene's germline CDR1 is LGHDT and CDR2 YNNKEL (reference sequence). The CDR3 sequence: CASSQDVGGRNEQFF. CDR3 sequence (DNA): TGTGCCAGCAGCCAAGACGTTGGGGGAAGGAATGAGCAGTTCTTC.

Only one count was recorded for this clonotype. This rearrangement joins TRBV29-1 to TRBJ2-3; a weak D match, TRBD2 (5 bases). Germline loops: CDR1 SQVTM, CDR2 ANQGSEA. CDR3 length: 13 residues. CDR3 sequence: CGGRTSITDTQYF. The CDR3 coding sequence is TGCGGCGGGCGGACTTCGATCACAGATACGCAGTATTTT.

This chain links TRBV28 with TRBJ1-2, with a possible D match to TRBD1 (5 bases). The CDR3 length is 13 residues. Trimming removed 8 bases from V and 4 bases from J, with 14 bases in between. Germline lookup yields CDR1 MDHEN and CDR2 SYDVKM. The CDR3 here is CASRGDSSYGYTF. CDR3 in DNA: TGTGCCAGCCGGGGAGACAGTTCCTATGGCTACACCTTC.

The chain carries TRBV25-1 and TRBJ2-1, with 8 positions matching TRBD2. Germline trimming cut 3 bases from V and 4 bases from J; bases unmatched to any gene: 11. This CDR3 is 17 amino acids long. CDR1 is MGHDK, CDR2 SYGVNS, per germline. The CDR3 nucleotides are TGTGCCAGCAGTGATTCATCCACTAGCGGAATTTACAATGAGCAGTTCTTC. Translation gives CASSDSSTSGIYNEQFF.

This clonotype has a handful of counts. The CDR3 protein is CASSLAGREGPEQFF. DNA for the CDR3: TGCGCCAGCAGCTTGGCAGGGCGGGAGGGCCCTGAGCAGTTCTTC. V and J are TRBV5-1 and TRBJ2-1; 9 bases are a match to TRBD2. The ends lost 0 bases at V and 9 bases at J; junction bases unmatched: 7. The CDR3 has 15 residues. Germline V gene data show CDR1 as SGHRS and CDR2 as YFSETQ.

A note on this clonotype: Given a much more abundant clone one base away, this may be a read error. This chain uses TRBV11-1 with TRBJ2-6; D is unresolved. This CDR3 contains 13 residues. Trimming cost V 8 bases and J 2 bases, with 7 bases left between them. CDR1 is SGHAT and CDR2 is FQDESV in the germline V gene (reference sequence). The CDR3: CASGRPGANVLTF. CDR3 DNA sequence: TGTGCCAGCGGCCGACCTGGGGCCAACGTCCTGACTTTC.

J is TRBJ1-2 and V is TRBV4-2; no reliable D call. Looked up from germline, CDR1 is LGHNA and CDR2 is YNFKEQ. The CDR3 loop spans 15 amino acids. The ends were cut back, 1 base at V and 2 bases at J, with 11 bases in the middle. DNA for the CDR3: TGTGCCAGCAGCCAAGTGGCAGAGCCCAACTATGGCTACACCTTC. It codes for CASSQVAEPNYGYTF.

The chain combines TRBV5-1 with TRBJ2-2, with a possible D match to TRBD2 (6 bases). The germline CDR1 and CDR2 sequences are SGHRS and YFSETQ. The length of the CDR3 is 15 residues. Trimming stripped 2 bases from V and 3 bases from J, with 11 bases between. CDR3: CASSFGGADTGELFF. Written as DNA, the CDR3 is TGCGCCAGCAGCTTCGGAGGGGCGGACACCGGGGAGCTGTTTTTT.

This clonotype was counted a few times. J is TRBJ2-4 and V is TRBV5-6, with a weak D call TRBD2 (5 bases). Deletions cut 0 bases from V and 0 bases from J, with 13 bases between. In germline, CDR1 is SGHDT, CDR2 YYEEEE. The CDR3 length is 17 residues. The CDR3 DNA is TGTGCCAGCAGCTTGGCGGGAAGTATCAGAGCCAAAAACATTCAGTACTTC. This gives the protein CASSLAGSIRAKNIQYF.

The sample holds a few counts of this clonotype. CDR3 nucleotide sequence: TGTGCCAGCAGCTTAAAAGCGACTTACAATGAGCAGTTCTTC. Residues: CASSLKATYNEQFF. The V call is TRBV7-6, the J call TRBJ2-1; D is uncertain. Trimming stripped 2 bases from V and 4 bases from J, with 9 bases between. This CDR3 has 14 residues. In germline, CDR1 is SGHVS, CDR2 FNYEAQ.